The rows below give T cell receptor beta chains drawn from one sample of a study of T cells after yellow fever vaccination. TCRdb ran MiXCR on the 5' RACE reads and lists one entry per CDR3 protein. The sample records about 370,000 distinct CDR3 sequences, approximately 10% being singletons. The starting material was PBMCs, obtained on the day of the first yellow fever vaccination. The receptors stem from a man aged 18 to 30 who received the YFV17D yellow fever vaccine. Each CDR3 is given with its conserved first and last residue. Each record gives: V gene, D gene, clone size, J gene, CDR3 protein, CDR3 DNA. A D gene is named only where the DNA matches it firmly. Not all rows give a size; the values are once, few, many and, for expanded clones, a class.

TRBV5-1	NA	few	TRBJ2-3	CASSLVRGRGTDTQYF	TGCGCCAGCAGCTTGGTGCGGGGGCGGGGCACAGATACGCAGTATTTT
TRBV20-1	NA	few	TRBJ1-2	CSARSRGRGANYGYTF	TGCAGTGCTAGATCCAGAGGACGGGGGGCTAACTATGGCTACACCTTC
TRBV12-3/TRBV12-4	TRBD1	few	TRBJ2-3	CASSLGATGVTQYF	TGTGCCAGCAGTTTAGGGGCGACAGGGGTCACGCAGTATTTT
TRBV20-1	NA	NA	TRBJ1-2	CSARDTTEGSRGYTF	TGCAGTGCTAGAGATACGACAGAGGGGTCGCGGGGCTACACCTTC
TRBV20-1	NA	few	TRBJ1-5	CSVGSRGLKPQHF	TGCAGTGTTGGGTCGAGGGGTCTTAAGCCCCAGCATTTT
TRBV18	NA	NA	TRBJ2-3	CASSPRLFSTDTQYF	TGTGCCAGCTCACCGCGACTATTCAGCACAGATACGCAGTATTTT
TRBV4-1	TRBD2	many	TRBJ2-7	CASSLNPGTSAEQYF	TGCGCCAGCAGCCTCAACCCCGGGACTAGCGCCGAGCAGTACTTC
TRBV13	NA	NA	TRBJ1-1	CASSLRGGSGSTEAFF	TGTGCCAGCAGCTTACGAGGGGGATCGGGGTCCACTGAAGCTTTCTTT
TRBV28	NA	few	TRBJ2-3	CASSRPGQGTDTQYF	TGTGCCAGCAGCCGGCCGGGCCAGGGCACAGATACGCAGTATTTT
TRBV7-6	NA	NA	TRBJ2-7	CASSLVHYEQYF	TGTGCCAGCAGCTTAGTTCACTACGAGCAGTACTTC
TRBV24-1	NA	NA	TRBJ2-3	CATSDFGGADTQYF	TGTGCCACCAGTGATTTCGGGGGAGCCGATACGCAGTATTTT
TRBV5-1	TRBD1	NA	TRBJ1-2	CASSVRGQGLGYTF	TGCGCCAGCAGCGTAAGGGGACAGGGACTTGGCTACACCTTC
TRBV20-1	NA	few	TRBJ2-1	CSARILARYNEQFF	TGCAGTGCTAGAATCCTAGCGCGGTACAATGAGCAGTTCTTC
TRBV14	TRBD1	NA	TRBJ1-4	CASSQLYEQGSGEKLFF	TGTGCCAGCAGCCAACTATACGAACAGGGGTCGGGGGAAAAACTGTTTTTT
TRBV7-2	NA	many	TRBJ2-1	CASSSSSGNEQFF	TGTGCCAGCAGCTCTTCTTCCGGCAATGAGCAGTTCTTC
TRBV5-4	NA	NA	TRBJ1-1	CASSFLAGTDTNTEAFF	TGTGCCAGCAGCTTCCTCGCCGGGACGGACACGAACACTGAAGCTTTCTTT
TRBV10-2	NA	few	TRBJ1-2	CASSESVPGTAYGYTF	TGCGCCAGCAGTGAGTCGGTCCCCGGAACCGCGTATGGCTACACCTTC
TRBV6-5	TRBD1	NA	TRBJ1-2	CASIPGQGIRNYGYTF	TGTGCCAGCATTCCGGGACAGGGAATTCGGAACTATGGCTACACCTTC
TRBV5-5	TRBD1	NA	TRBJ1-3	CASSQGPAGNTIYF	TGTGCCAGCTCACAGGGGCCCGCGGGAAACACCATATATTTT
TRBV20-1	NA	NA	TRBJ1-4	CSARRGIYEKLFF	TGCAGTGCTAGAAGGGGGATTTATGAAAAACTGTTTTTT
TRBV7-8	NA	NA	TRBJ1-2	CASSSRAAGGYTF	TGTGCCAGCAGCTCGAGAGCGGCCGGTGGCTACACCTTC
TRBV20-1	NA	NA	TRBJ1-2	CSARDRERSGYTF	TGCAGTGCTAGAGACAGGGAAAGGAGTGGCTACACCTTC
TRBV11-2	TRBD1	few	TRBJ1-1	CASSLGRGKGTEAFF	TGTGCCAGCAGCTTAGGCAGGGGGAAGGGCACTGAAGCTTTCTTT
TRBV11-2	NA	NA	TRBJ2-5	CASSLKGPETQYF	TGTGCCAGCAGCTTAAAGGGCCCGGAGACCCAGTACTTC
TRBV4-2	NA	NA	TRBJ2-3	CASSSYGATQYF	TGTGCCAGCAGCTCGTACGGGGCTACGCAGTATTTT
TRBV9	NA	NA	TRBJ2-7	CASSVGPGKIYEQYF	TGTGCCAGCAGCGTAGGACCGGGTAAAATCTACGAGCAGTACTTC
TRBV7-2	NA	few	TRBJ2-7	CASSQSSWTTYEQYF	TGTGCCAGCAGCCAATCTAGCTGGACAACCTACGAGCAGTACTTC
TRBV5-5	TRBD2	few	TRBJ2-5	CASSLATSGGGTQYF	TGTGCCAGCAGCTTGGCAACTAGCGGGGGTGGGACCCAGTACTTC
TRBV29-1	NA	few	TRBJ2-5	CSGAGETQYF	TGCAGCGGTGCGGGGGAGACCCAGTACTTC
TRBV29-1	NA	NA	TRBJ2-5	CSVDARGGETQYF	TGCAGCGTTGATGCCAGGGGGGGAGAGACCCAGTACTTC
TRBV7-6	NA	NA	TRBJ2-3	CASSLGPPQGSQYF	TGTGCCAGCAGCTTAGGACCCCCCCAGGGGTCGCAGTATTTT
TRBV29-1	NA	few	TRBJ2-1	CSVDPGGGQFF	TGCAGCGTAGACCCCGGGGGAGGGCAGTTCTTC
TRBV19	NA	few	TRBJ1-2	CASSQTDWYGYTF	TGTGCCAGTAGCCAGACCGATTGGTATGGCTACACCTTC
TRBV4-1	NA	few	TRBJ1-5	CASSQRSEGNQPQHF	TGCGCCAGCAGCCAACGGTCCGAGGGCAATCAGCCCCAGCATTTT
TRBV29-1	TRBD1	few	TRBJ2-1	CSVETGGKDEQFF	TGCAGCGTTGAAACAGGGGGCAAGGATGAGCAGTTCTTC
TRBV7-9	TRBD1	many	TRBJ1-1	CASSPGTENTEAFF	TGTGCCAGCAGCCCTGGGACAGAGAACACTGAAGCTTTCTTT
TRBV4-2	NA	many	TRBJ1-2	CASSQEAGYTF	TGTGCCAGCAGCCAAGAAGCAGGCTACACCTTC
TRBV7-9	TRBD1	NA	TRBJ1-4	CASSSSILDRDEKLFF	TGTGCCAGCAGCTCGAGCATTCTGGACAGGGATGAAAAACTGTTTTTT
TRBV18	TRBD1	NA	TRBJ2-5	CASSPPKGQGLETQYF	TGTGCCAGCTCACCACCAAAGGGACAGGGTTTGGAGACCCAGTACTTC
TRBV5-1	TRBD2	few	TRBJ2-1	CASSFGTSGGTNEQFF	TGCGCCAGCAGCTTCGGGACTAGCGGGGGAACTAATGAGCAGTTCTTC
TRBV10-3	NA	NA	TRBJ2-2	CAIGQPANTGELFF	TGTGCCATCGGACAGCCCGCGAACACCGGGGAGCTGTTTTTT
TRBV3-1	TRBD2	NA	TRBJ2-1	CASSRESRLAVYEQFF	TGTGCCAGCAGCCGGGAATCGCGGCTAGCGGTTTATGAGCAGTTCTTC
TRBV4-3	NA	many	TRBJ2-4	CASSQDQVWGAKNIQYF	TGCGCCAGCAGCCAAGATCAGGTCTGGGGGGCCAAAAACATTCAGTACTTC
TRBV11-1	NA	NA	TRBJ2-7	CASSSSSGFWAGSSYEQYF	TGTGCCAGCAGCTCGTCCTCGGGTTTCTGGGCCGGATCCTCCTACGAGCAGTACTTC
TRBV4-2	TRBD2	NA	TRBJ2-2	CASSQGRDYVNGELFF	TGTGCCAGCAGCCAAGGCCGGGACTATGTGAACGGGGAGCTGTTTTTT
TRBV27	NA	few	TRBJ2-3	CASSLMVPGSSTDTQYF	TGTGCCAGCAGTTTAATGGTGCCGGGGAGCAGCACAGATACGCAGTATTTT
TRBV5-1	TRBD1	NA	TRBJ1-2	CARSPGQGVTYGYPF	TGCGCCCGCAGCCCGGGACAGGGAGTGACGTATGGCTACCCCTTC
TRBV5-1	NA	NA	TRBJ1-6	CASSFDGQLYNSPLHF	TGCGCCAGCAGCTTCGACGGACAGCTTTATAATTCACCCCTCCACTTT